The entry below gives a single T cell receptor (beta chain) sequence along with its context. Antigen specificity is unknown. This CDR3 region has 16 residues. CDR1 and CDR2 (germline): SGHVS, FNYEAQ. V lost 5 bases, J lost 7 bases, and 21 bases lay in between. The data were obtained in a study of T cell repertoires in cytomegalovirus infection. Whole-study findings and limits: Ex vivo, HLA-C-restricted CMV-specific TCR beta clonotypes prevailed over the rest of the response.

TCRdb used MiXCR to reprocess the reads, holding one entry per CDR3 protein. Counted here are roughly 860,000 distinct CDR3 sequences, less than 35% occurring once; the ten biggest clones make up 9.5% to 15%. The TCR sequence derives from a human donor in good health (CMV status not recorded). Some clones in this sample may be carry-over from other donors' samples. The chain uses TRBV7-6 and TRBJ2-1, with a tentative D call TRBD1 (5 bases). This material consisted of cultured CD8+ T cells from PBMCs, taken from culture after CMV antigen stimulation. CDR3 loop: CASSLALQARLNEQFF. The DNA for the CDR3 is TGTGCCAGCAGCCTCGCCCTACAGGCTAGGCTAAATGAGCAGTTCTTC.